This TCR beta chain was recovered during a study of blood T cells in healthy people across ages. Healthy Caucasian individuals from Russia aged about 6 to 100 were enrolled as donors. No fewer than 5.5 micrograms of total RNA were isolated from every sample. A word on this clonotype: The junction shows a germline mismatch at one end, possibly a read error.

The use of a sample-barcoded 5' primer and a J-beta primer mix characterized a second PCR of roughly 6 to 11 cycles. Each sample provided no less than 3 million CDR3-containing paired-end reads. TCRdb itself ran the 5' RACE reads through MiXCR, one entry per CDR3 protein. The sample has around 1.5 million distinct CDR3 sequences, approximately 40% seen once; the top ten hold approximately 7.9%. The CDR3 is 13 amino acids. CDR1 MNHEY and CDR2 SMNVEV come from the germline V gene (reference sequence). The sequence derives from a woman younger than 30 in good health. The V gene is TRBV27, the J gene TRBJ2-5, with D perhaps assigned TRBD1 or TRBD2 (5 bases each). Input material: blood. The CDR3 region is CASRLLGEETQYF. In DNA, the CDR3 is TGTGCCAGCAGGTTATTGGGGGAGGAGACCCAGTACTTC.